What follows is one T cell receptor (beta chain) and its context. Its specificity is not known. The V end was cut by 4 bases, the J end by 5 bases, with 14 bases between. CDR1 and CDR2 (germline): SGHRS, YFSETQ. This CDR3 comprises 14 residues. The sample originates from a study of cytomegalovirus exposure and HLA in healthy donors. The study's findings and limits: Earlier analysis looked at TCR beta V segments, and most were productive about 87% or about 30% of the time. A later analysis reportedly found fewer N-insertions in an Asian-associated ancestry cluster than the roughly 670-donor mean.

Primers included in the PCR were 60 Vbeta and 13 Jbeta primers. Here immunoSEQ multiplex PCR was the method, and the copy in TCRdb shows in-frame clones only, minus some. The sample lists about 92,000 clones; 69% were seen once. The J gene is TRBJ2-3, the V gene TRBV5-1; D is ambiguous. This clonotype was sampled from a man aged 50-59 years in good health and CMV-seronegative. Material: PBMCs. As DNA, the CDR3 is TGCGCCAGCAGCCCTCTTGGTAGTCGAGATACGCAGTATTTT. This encodes CASSPLGSRDTQYF.